Listed below are T cell receptor beta chains from one sample, sequenced in a study of CD8+ T cells in alopecia areata. Libraries were prepared by immunoSEQ multiplex PCR; TCRdb keeps only in-frame clonotypes and omits some of them. The sample comprises some 100,000 clones, 44% of which are singletons, and 15% to 20% rests with the top ten. The starting material was CD8+ T cells sorted from blood, obtained at week 24, from a patient treated with tofacitinib. These receptors were obtained from a human donor with alopecia areata. CDR3s include the opening cysteine and the closing phenylalanine or tryptophan. D genes are given only for firm matches. Size tells how often a clone was seen (once, few, many) or the class of an expanded clone, and some rows leave it out.

d_gene | j_gene | abundance | v_gene | CDR3nt | CDR3aa
- | TRBJ2-2 | - | TRBV2 | TGTGCCAGCATCGGGGGGCCCGGGGAGCTGTTTTTT | CASIGGPGELFF
- | TRBJ2-1 | medium-sized | TRBV6-1 | TGTGCCAGCAGCGACAGCAGGGACCACAATGAGCAGTTCTTC | CASSDSRDHNEQFF
TRBD2 | TRBJ2-3 | - | TRBV5-1 | TGCGCCAGCAGCCCCTACTCGGGGGGGCGGGCAGATACGCAGTATTTT | CASSPYSGGRADTQYF
- | TRBJ1-2 | few | TRBV29-1 | TGCAGCGTTGGGTCAGGGTCTGGCTACACCTTC | CSVGSGSGYTF
- | TRBJ2-7 | - | TRBV30 | TGTGCCTGGAGTGTACTTGGGACATCAGGGAACGAGCAGTACTTC | CAWSVLGTSGNEQYF
TRBD1 | TRBJ1-5 | - | TRBV5-1 | TGCGCCAGCAGCACGGGACAGAACAATCAGCCCCAGCATTTT | CASSTGQNNQPQHF
TRBD1 | TRBJ2-1 | - | TRBV12-5 | TGTGCTAGTGGTTACGACAGGGAGTACTACAATGAGCAGTTCTTC | CASGYDREYYNEQFF
TRBD1 | TRBJ2-2 | few | TRBV4-1 | TGCGCCAGCCACCCCCTAGGGACAGGGGGCACCGGGGAGCTGTTTTTT | CASHPLGTGGTGELFF
TRBD1 | TRBJ2-5 | few | TRBV12-5 | TGTGCTAGTGGTCGGGACAGCGAGACCCAGTACTTC | CASGRDSETQYF
- | TRBJ1-2 | few | TRBV7-2 | TGTGCCAGCAGCTTGTCGACAGTTAACTATGGCTACACCTTC | CASSLSTVNYGYTF
- | TRBJ1-1 | once | TRBV13 | TGTGCCAGCAGCATTGCAACCCCGGGACGCACTGAAGCTTTCTTT | CASSIATPGRTEAFF
TRBD2 | TRBJ2-2 | - | TRBV27 | TGTGCCAGCAGTGCCCGACTAGCGGGAGGGGACACCGGGGAGCTGTTTTTT | CASSARLAGGDTGELFF
TRBD2 | TRBJ2-7 | - | TRBV7-9 | TGTGCCAGCAGCTTTTCTAGCGGGGTAAGCTCCTACGAGCAGTACTTC | CASSFSSGVSSYEQYF
TRBD1 | TRBJ2-3 | - | TRBV7-9 | TGTGCCAGCAGCACCCGGACAGGGGGCACAGATACGCAGTATTTT | CASSTRTGGTDTQYF
- | TRBJ2-7 | - | TRBV6-5 | TGTGCCAGCAGTGTGGCTGGGGGCTACGAGCAGTACTTC | CASSVAGGYEQYF
- | TRBJ2-7 | - | TRBV5-1 | TGCGCCAGCAGCTCACAGGGGACTGACGAGCAGTACTTC | CASSSQGTDEQYF
TRBD1 | TRBJ2-7 | few | TRBV11-2 | TGTGCCAGCAGCTTGGGGGACAGGGCGTACGAGCAGTACTTC | CASSLGDRAYEQYF
TRBD2 | TRBJ2-1 | - | TRBV13 | TGTGCCAGCAGCTTGGGACGGGAGGTGGAGTTCTTC | CASSLGREVEFF
- | TRBJ1-5 | - | TRBV19 | TGTGCCAGTAGTATAGAAAACCGAGGTAATCAGCCCCAGCATTTT | CASSIENRGNQPQHF
- | TRBJ2-7 | - | TRBV2 | TGTGCCAGCAGTGAATTGGGGGCGTCAGGCTACGAGCAGTACTTC | CASSELGASGYEQYF
- | TRBJ2-1 | few | TRBV29-1 | TGCAGCGTTTTTCGGGCTTCCTCCTACAATGAGCAGTTCTTC | CSVFRASSYNEQFF
- | TRBJ1-4 | few | TRBV7-9 | TGTGCCAGCACCGAAAGCCAGGGCGGGCTGTTTTTT | CASTESQGGLFF
TRBD2 | TRBJ2-1 | - | TRBV6-1 | TGTGCCAGCAGTGAATTTACAGCGGGGGAGCAGTTCTTC | CASSEFTAGEQFF
- | TRBJ1-5 | - | TRBV4-1 | TGCGCCAGCAGCTTCCCAGGGGACGATCAGCCCCAGCATTTT | CASSFPGDDQPQHF
TRBD1 | TRBJ1-2 | - | TRBV27 | TGTGCCAGCAGCCCGGGACAGGGGGCCTACTATGGCTACACCTTC | CASSPGQGAYYGYTF
- | TRBJ1-1 | once | TRBV23-1 | TGCGCCAGGGCTGCTGGAGATTATCATTGGGTTGCTGCTTTCTTT | CARAAGDYHWVAAFF
TRBD2 | TRBJ2-5 | - | TRBV29-1 | TGCAGCGTTGAAGGACTAGCGGGAGGGCCGTTGGTCCAAGAGACCCAGTACTTC | CSVEGLAGGPLVQETQYF
- | TRBJ2-1 | few | TRBV10-3 | TGTGCCATCAGCTCACTAGCTAAAGGGCTGAATGAGCAGTTCTTC | CAISSLAKGLNEQFF
TRBD2 | TRBJ2-3 | - | TRBV4-1 | TGCGCCAGCAGCCAAGATTCATGGCGGGAGGCAGATACGCAGTATTTT | CASSQDSWREADTQYF
- | TRBJ1-2 | - | TRBV7-3 | TGTGCCAGCAGCTTAATAGCCGGGGACGGTGGCTACACCTTC | CASSLIAGDGGYTF